This TCR beta chain was sequenced during a study of OX40 agonist ivuxolimab in advanced cancers. A word on this clone: No antigen is known for it.

Study-wide results and limits: Also showing low normalized T-cell clonal expansion were some of the nonresponders. On average, CD8+ T cells showed a greater number of expanded clones than CD4+.

Germline CDR1 reads MDHEN; CDR2 reads SYDVKM. This CDR3 region has 15 residues. The junction had 5 bases not matched to a gene; V was cut back by 1 base and J by 6 bases. Sequenced by immunoSEQ multiplex PCR; TCRdb stores in-frame clones only, minus some. The repertoire includes 10,000 or so clones, 80% of them detected once, and approximately 14% sits in the top ten. With autoimmune disease history or systemic immunosuppression, patients were excluded. Baseline was the first blood sampling point, followed by cycle 4 day 1 and cycle 7 day 1. The sequence came from an adult with an advanced solid tumor such as melanoma, head and neck, liver or kidney cancer. The chain is built from TRBV28 and TRBJ2-2; 7 nucleotides align to TRBD2. The input for sequencing was CD4+ or CD8+ T cells sorted from blood, taken in a trial of the OX40 agonist ivuxolimab. The CDR3 DNA reads as TGTGCCAGCAGTTTATCAGGACTAGTGGCCGGGGAGCTGTTTTTT. This translates into CASSLSGLVAGELFF.